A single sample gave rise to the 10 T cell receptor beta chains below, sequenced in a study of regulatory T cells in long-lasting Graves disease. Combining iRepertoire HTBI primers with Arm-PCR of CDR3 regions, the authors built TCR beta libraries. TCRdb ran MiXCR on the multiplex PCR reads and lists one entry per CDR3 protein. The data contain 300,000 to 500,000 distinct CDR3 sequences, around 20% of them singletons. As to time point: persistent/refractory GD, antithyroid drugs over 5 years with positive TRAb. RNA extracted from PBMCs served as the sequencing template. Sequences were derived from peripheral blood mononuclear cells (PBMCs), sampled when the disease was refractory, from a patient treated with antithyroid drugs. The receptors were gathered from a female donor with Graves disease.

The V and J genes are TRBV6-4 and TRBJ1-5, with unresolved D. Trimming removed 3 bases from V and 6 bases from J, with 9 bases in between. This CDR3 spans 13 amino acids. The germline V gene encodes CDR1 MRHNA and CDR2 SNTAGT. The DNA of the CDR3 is TGTGCCAGCAGTGAAGGGATGGGTCAGCCCCAGCATTTT. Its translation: CASSEGMGQPQHF.

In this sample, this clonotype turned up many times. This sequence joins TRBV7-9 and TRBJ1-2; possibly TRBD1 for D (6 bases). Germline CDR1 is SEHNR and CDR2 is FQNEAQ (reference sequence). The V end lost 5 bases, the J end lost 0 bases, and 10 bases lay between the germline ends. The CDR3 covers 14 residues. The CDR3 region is CASSRDTANYGYTF. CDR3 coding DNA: TGTGCCAGCAGCCGGGACACAGCTAACTATGGCTACACCTTC.

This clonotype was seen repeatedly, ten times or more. The DNA of the CDR3 is TGCAGTGCTCACGACCAAGAGGGCTCGAACACTGAAGCTTTCTTT. This translates into CSAHDQEGSNTEAFF. The V call is TRBV20-1, the J call TRBJ1-1; D remains ambiguous. Per the germline V gene, CDR1 is DFQATT and CDR2 is SNEGSKA (reference sequence). CDR3 length equals 15 residues. Trimming shortened V by 5 bases and J by 1 base, and 17 bases separated the two germline ends.

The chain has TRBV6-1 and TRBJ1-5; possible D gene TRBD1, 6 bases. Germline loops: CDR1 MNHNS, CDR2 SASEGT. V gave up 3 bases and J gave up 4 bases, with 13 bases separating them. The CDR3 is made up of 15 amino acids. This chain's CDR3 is CASSDRGHGNQPQHF. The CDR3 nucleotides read TGTGCCAGCAGTGATCGGGGGCATGGGAATCAGCCCCAGCATTTT.

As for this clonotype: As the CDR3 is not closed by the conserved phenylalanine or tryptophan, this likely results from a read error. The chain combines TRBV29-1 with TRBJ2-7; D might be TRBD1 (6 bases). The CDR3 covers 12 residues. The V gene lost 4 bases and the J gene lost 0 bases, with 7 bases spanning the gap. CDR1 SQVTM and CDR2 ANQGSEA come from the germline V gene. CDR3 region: CSVAGVSYEQYL. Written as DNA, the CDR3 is TGCAGCGTTGCAGGGGTCTCCTACGAGCAGTACCTC.

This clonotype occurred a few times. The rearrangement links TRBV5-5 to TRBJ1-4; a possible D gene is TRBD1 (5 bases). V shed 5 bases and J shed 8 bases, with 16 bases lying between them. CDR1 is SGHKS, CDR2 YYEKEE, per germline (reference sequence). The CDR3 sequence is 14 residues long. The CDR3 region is CASSFGAHPEKLFF. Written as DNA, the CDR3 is TGTGCCAGCAGTTTTGGGGCGCACCCAGAAAAACTGTTTTTT. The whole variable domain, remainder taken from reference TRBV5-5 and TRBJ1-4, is DAGVTQSPTHLIKTRGQQVTLRCSPISGHKSVSWYQQVLGQGPQFIFQYYEKEERGRGNFPDRFSARQFPNYSSELNVNALLLGDSALYLCASSFGAHPEKLFFGSGTQLSVL.

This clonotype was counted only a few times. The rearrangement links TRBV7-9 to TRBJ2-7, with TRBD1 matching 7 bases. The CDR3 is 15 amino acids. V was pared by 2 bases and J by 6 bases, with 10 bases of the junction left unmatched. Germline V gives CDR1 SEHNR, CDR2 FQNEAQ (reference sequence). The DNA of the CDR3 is TGTGCCAGCAGCTTACTGCCGGGACAGACCTCCGAGCAGTACTTC. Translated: CASSLLPGQTSEQYF.

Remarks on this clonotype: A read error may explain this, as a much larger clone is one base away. CDR3 DNA sequence: TGTGCCAGCAGTCCTCTCGGGGGGCGAGGTGAAAAACTGTATTTT. Translated: CASSPLGGRGEKLYF. The chain carries TRBV6-2 or TRBV6-3 and TRBJ1-4, with a weak D call TRBD1 (6 bases). The CDR3 has 15 residues. Germline CDR1 reads MNHEY; CDR2 reads SVGEGT.

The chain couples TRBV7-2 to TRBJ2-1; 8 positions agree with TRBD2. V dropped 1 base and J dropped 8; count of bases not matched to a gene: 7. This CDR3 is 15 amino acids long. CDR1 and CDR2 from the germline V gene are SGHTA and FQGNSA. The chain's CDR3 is CASSLESGGRDEQFF. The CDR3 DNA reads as TGTGCCAGCAGCTTAGAAAGCGGGGGACGGGATGAGCAGTTCTTC.

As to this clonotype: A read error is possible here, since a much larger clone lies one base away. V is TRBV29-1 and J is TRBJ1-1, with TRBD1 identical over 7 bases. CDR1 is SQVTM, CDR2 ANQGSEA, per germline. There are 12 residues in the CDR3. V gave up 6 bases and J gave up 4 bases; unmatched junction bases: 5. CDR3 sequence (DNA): TGCAGCGTGAGACAGGGCCTCACTGAAGCTTTCTTT. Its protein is CSVRQGLTEAFF.